These 18 T cell receptor beta chains came from one sample sequenced in a study of shared clonotypes between healthy human individuals. Positively selected for CCR7, the CD45RO-negative cells used as naive CD8 cells excluded terminally differentiated effector memory CD45RA+ cells. Sequenced by immunoSEQ multiplex PCR; TCRdb stores in-frame clones only, minus some. Of about 580,000 clones listed, 95% to 98% are singletons. Sequencing was carried out using naive CD8+ T cells sorted from blood. These receptors came from a man aged 25 to 40 in good health.

The rearrangement links TRBV7-2 to TRBJ2-7; TRBD2 matches at 7 bases. CDR1 is SGHTA and CDR2 is FQGNSA in the germline V gene. The V segment lost 5 bases and the J segment 3 bases; nucleotides outside the gene matches: 7. This CDR3 is built from 14 residues. This CDR3 is CASSPSGLYYEQYF. In nucleotides, the CDR3 is TGTGCCAGCAGCCCCTCGGGACTATACTACGAGCAGTACTTC.

The rearrangement uses TRBV10-1 and TRBJ2-1; possibly TRBD1 for D (6 bases). Looked up from germline, CDR1 is WNHNN and CDR2 is SYGVQD (reference sequence). Trimming shortened V by 2 bases and J by 7 bases, and 27 bases separated the two germline ends. This CDR3 comprises 19 residues. The CDR3 sequence is CASSEPSRPGRGGRNEQFF. CDR3 DNA sequence: TGCGCCAGCAGTGAGCCGTCCCGACCCGGTCGAGGGGGTAGGAATGAGCAGTTCTTC.

This clone was seen just once. This chain links TRBV28 with TRBJ2-5, with no clear D. Per the germline V gene, CDR1 is MDHEN and CDR2 is SYDVKM. Trimming pared 7 bases from V and 3 bases from J, leaving 12 bases between. The CDR3 totals 13 residues. The CDR3 DNA follows: TGTGCCAGCAAGTATACAATCGAAGAGACCCAGTACTTC. This encodes CASKYTIEETQYF.

The chain links TRBV2 to TRBJ1-5, with 9 positions matching TRBD1. CDR1 SNHLY and CDR2 FYNNEI come from the germline V gene. The V gene end was trimmed by 6 bases and the J gene end by 5 bases; junction bases not matched to a gene: 8. CDR3 size: 15 residues. CDR3 DNA: TGTGCCAGCAGGGGACAGGGTGGAAGGCATCAGCCCCAGCATTTT. This codes for CASRGQGGRHQPQHF.

The V call is TRBV7-9, the J call TRBJ2-7; D unclear. The CDR3 totals 13 residues. V lost 5 bases to trimming and J lost 6 bases, with 14 bases between them. CDR1 is SEHNR and CDR2 is FQNEAQ in the germline V gene (reference sequence). The CDR3 loop reads CASSPDPLSEQYF. CDR3 DNA: TGTGCCAGCAGCCCTGACCCCCTTAGCGAGCAGTACTTC.

This chain joins TRBV19 and TRBJ1-1; tentative D call: TRBD1 (6 bases). The CDR3 loop spans 14 amino acids. The germline V gene encodes CDR1 LNHDA and CDR2 SQIVND (reference sequence). Trimming stripped 7 bases from V and 1 base from J, with 13 bases between. CDR3 nucleotide sequence: TGTGCCAGTATACCCCGACAGGAGAACACTGAAGCTTTCTTT. Translation: CASIPRQENTEAFF.

The chain recombines TRBV27 with TRBJ1-2; 7 positions match TRBD1. Germline trimming cut 6 bases from V and 1 base from J; bases unmatched to any gene: 5. The V gene's germline CDR1 is MNHEY and CDR2 SMNVEV (reference sequence). The CDR3 is made up of 14 amino acids. This CDR3 is CASRSGGRNYGYTF. The CDR3 DNA reads as TGTGCCAGCAGATCAGGGGGTCGTAACTATGGCTACACCTTC.

The chain is built from TRBV30 and TRBJ2-1, with a possible D match to TRBD2 (6 bases). V was trimmed by 5 bases and J by 3 bases, leaving 17 bases between them. Looked up from germline, CDR1 is GTSNPN and CDR2 is SVGIG (reference sequence). The CDR3 is 15 amino acids. This CDR3 is CAWDGLSSDYNEQFF. The CDR3 nucleotides read TGTGCCTGGGACGGTCTCTCTAGCGACTACAATGAGCAGTTCTTC.

CDR3 in amino acids: CASSLRDRGRESGEQFF. DNA of the CDR3: TGTGCCAGCAGTTTAAGAGACAGGGGGCGGGAGTCCGGTGAGCAGTTCTTC. V gene TRBV27 combines with J gene TRBJ2-1; 10 bases fit TRBD1. Trimming at V came to 2 bases and at J to 9 bases, leaving 13 bases not matched to a gene. In germline, CDR1 is MNHEY, CDR2 SMNVEV (reference sequence). The CDR3 consists of 17 residues.

As concerns this clone: Other DNA sequences in this sample translate to the same CDR3. The chain joins TRBV11-2 to TRBJ2-7; D call uncertain. Trimming took off 1 base at V and 5 bases at J, with 3 bases between the two ends. Germline V gives CDR1 SGHAT, CDR2 FQNNGV. CDR3 length: 11 residues. The CDR3: CASSLVDEQYF. The CDR3 DNA follows: TGTGCCAGCAGCTTAGTCGACGAGCAGTACTTC.

The table lists this clone with a count of one. The rearrangement links TRBV5-4 to TRBJ2-1; possible D gene TRBD1, 6 bases. The CDR3 has 12 residues. From germline, CDR1 is SGHNT and CDR2 YYREEE (reference sequence). Trimming stripped 3 bases from V and 9 bases from J, with 10 bases between. The CDR3 DNA sequence: TGTGCCAGCAGCTGGACAGATAGTGAGCAGTTCTTC. Protein sequence: CASSWTDSEQFF.

This sequence joins TRBV14 and TRBJ1-1; weak D call: TRBD1 (6 bases). V was trimmed by 2 bases and J by 0 bases, leaving 19 bases between them. From germline, CDR1 is SGHDN and CDR2 FVKESK. CDR3 length: 18 residues. The CDR3 region is CASSQPFEFGGLNTEAFF. In DNA, the CDR3 is TGTGCCAGCAGCCAACCCTTTGAGTTTGGGGGCCTGAACACTGAAGCTTTCTTT.

The V gene is TRBV29-1, the J gene TRBJ2-7; D remains unclear. V lost 3 bases and J lost 6, with 15 bases in between. Germline V gene sequence: CDR1 SQVTM, CDR2 ANQGSEA. This CDR3 spans 13 amino acids. Here the CDR3 DNA reads TGCAGCGTTGACCGGGTTTCCCCGGGCGAGCAGTACTTC. It yields the protein CSVDRVSPGEQYF.

Comment on this clone: This sample includes further DNA sequences coding for the same CDR3. The chain combines TRBV27 with TRBJ2-7; D is undetermined. Trimming pared 3 bases from V and 2 bases from J, leaving 11 bases between. The CDR3 runs to 14 residues. Per germline, CDR1 MNHEY and CDR2 SMNVEV (reference sequence). The CDR3 DNA is TGTGCCAGCAGTTTTGGACGTACCACCTACGAGCAGTACTTC. Translated, it gives CASSFGRTTYEQYF.

The rearrangement uses TRBV5-6 and TRBJ2-1; 8 bases are shared with TRBD2. The trim removed 2 bases at V and 0 bases at J, leaving 4 bases unmatched. Germline loops: CDR1 SGHDT, CDR2 YYEEEE. CDR3 length: 16 residues. The CDR3 protein is CASSFASGFSYNEQFF. CDR3 nucleotides: TGTGCCAGCAGCTTCGCTAGCGGGTTCTCCTACAATGAGCAGTTCTTC.

For the CDR3, the DNA is TGTGCCAGCCAAGACAGGTCCAACGAGCAGTACTTC. Translated: CASQDRSNEQYF. This rearrangement joins TRBV7-8 to TRBJ2-7; D is perhaps TRBD1 (6 bases). Germline CDR1 and CDR2: SGHVS and FQNEAQ. V was pared by 8 bases and J by 5 bases, with 13 bases between. The CDR3 length is 12 residues.

This chain joins TRBV6-1 and TRBJ2-6; D is possibly TRBD1 (6 bases). Germline V gene sequence: CDR1 MNHNS, CDR2 SASEGT. V lost 1 base and J 0 bases, leaving 13 bases between the germline ends. The CDR3 is 18 residues long. CDR3: CASSEVDSPPSGANVLTF. DNA of the CDR3: TGTGCCAGCAGTGAAGTGGACAGCCCCCCCTCTGGGGCCAACGTCCTGACTTTC.

Only one count was recorded for this clone. In DNA, the CDR3 is TGCAGCGTTGAAGAGGTGGGGACAGGGTCATATTTTGACTATGGCTACACCTTC. The encoded protein is CSVEEVGTGSYFDYGYTF. This chain connects TRBV29-1 to TRBJ1-2; 9 nucleotides line up with TRBD1. CDR1 is SQVTM and CDR2 is ANQGSEA in the germline V gene. There are 18 residues in the CDR3. The V gene end was trimmed by 0 bases and the J gene end by 3 bases; junction bases not matched to a gene: 14.